The clone carrying this T cell receptor (beta chain) was counted ten times or more. Its antigen remains unknown. The data were taken from a study of T-cell reconstitution after alpha-beta-depleted transplantation in children. Whole-study findings and limits: The main origin of T-cell counts and diversity one year after transplant was newly produced T cells. Expanded graft clones, several hundred of them, were reportedly the source of alpha-beta T cells about two months after transplant. Several patients had high TCRbeta diversity at day 60; it came from surviving recipient T cells and thymic progenitors.

The ends were cut back, 10 bases at V and 8 bases at J, with 17 bases in the middle. The length of the CDR3 is 13 residues. Germline V gene data show CDR1 as ENHRY and CDR2 as SYGVKD. For TCRbeta, the library was prepared with unique molecular identifiers. In TCRdb, the PCR reads were re-called with MiXCR into one record per CDR3 protein. Of hundreds of thousands of distinct CDR3 sequences in the sample, less than 15% were seen once. This clonotype was sampled from a girl aged 2-10 years with congenital amegakaryocytic thrombocytopenia, due to receive a stem cell transplant. The V and J genes are TRBV10-3 and TRBJ1-4, with D maybe TRBD1 (5 bases). This sample comprised PBMCs, obtained before TCRalphabeta/CD19-depleted stem cell transplant. The CDR3 DNA sequence: TGTGCCAGCGGGGGGTCACCGAGGGAAAAACTGTTTTTT. Translated: CASGGSPREKLFF.